This T cell receptor beta chain was documented in a study of shared T cell receptors in the human thymus. Using immunoSEQ multiplex PCR, the repertoire was profiled, and TCRdb retains in-frame clones only, with some absent. The sample carries some 700,000 clones, more than 75% recorded once. The CDR3 has 15 residues. The V segment lost 5 bases and the J segment 8 bases; nucleotides outside the gene matches: 3. CDR1 and CDR2 from the germline V gene are SGHVS and FNYEAQ. These sequences were also reported in another study, on human thymus T cells. This second study notes: Infants served as donors; they were healthy and Finnish and were having corrective surgery for congenital heart defects. Thymic samples were excised during corrective heart operations. As related research reported, thymic repertoires overlapped highly among unrelated individuals.

The chain carries TRBV7-6 and TRBJ2-1, with TRBD2 matching 16 bases. This TCR came from a boy under three years old with a congenital heart defect. The source material was thymocytes. CDR3 loop: CASSPGLAGGDEQFF. The CDR3 DNA reads TGTGCCAGCAGCCCGGGACTAGCGGGAGGGGATGAGCAGTTCTTC. Full variable domain (rest looked up from reference TRBV7-6 and TRBJ2-1): GAGVSQSPRYKVTKRGQDVALRCDPISGHVSLYWYRQALGQGPEFLTYFNYEAQQDKSGLPNDRFSAERPEGSISTLTIQRTEQRDSAMYRCASSPGLAGGDEQFFGPGTRLTVL.